This T cell receptor (beta chain) derives from a study of shared clonotypes between healthy human individuals. CDR3 length: 15 residues. Germline-derived CDR1 and CDR2 are LNHDA and SQIVND (reference sequence). V lost 6 bases to trimming and J lost 3 bases; unmatched junction nucleotides: 6. Repertoires were generated with immunoSEQ multiplex PCR, while TCRdb's copy carries only in-frame clones and drops some. The data show over a million clones, around three quarters seen once. The V call is TRBV19, the J call TRBJ1-4; 8 bases are shared with TRBD1. The source of this sequence is a man aged 18 to 29 in good health. Some clones in this sample may be carry-over from other donors' samples. The specimen sequenced was memory CD4+ T cells from PBMCs. The subset here: CD45RA-negative fraction. The chain's CDR3 is CASRQQGAANEKLFF. In DNA, the CDR3 is TGTGCCAGTAGGCAGCAGGGGGCGGCTAATGAAAAACTGTTTTTT.